Listed below are T cell receptor beta chains from one sample, sequenced in a study of blood T cells in healthy people across ages. TCRdb itself ran the 5' RACE reads through MiXCR, one entry per CDR3 protein. The sample yields 650,000 to 800,000 distinct CDR3 sequences, 40% to 50% seen once. Source material: blood. The receptors here all came from a man aged 60 to 69 in good health. The CDR3 runs from the conserved cysteine through the conserved F or W. A D gene is named only where the DNA matches it firmly. The listing skips clone size in some rows; elsewhere it reads once, few, many or a size class.

V	size	J	length	D	DNA	CDR3
TRBV11-1	-	TRBJ1-2	15	-	TGTGCCAGCAGCTTAAATTTACAGACTAACTATGGCTACACCTTC	CASSLNLQTNYGYTF
TRBV24-1	-	TRBJ2-1	14	TRBD2	TGTGCCACCGGATCTAGCGGGGGGCACAATGAGCAGTTCTTC	CATGSSGGHNEQFF
TRBV7-9	once	TRBJ2-5	14	TRBD2	TGTGCCAGCAGCTCGACCGGGACTAGCAATGAGCAGTACTTC	CASSSTGTSNEQYF
TRBV12-3/TRBV12-4	-	TRBJ2-1	14	-	TGTGCCAGCAGAAAGTCAGGGGTCTACAATGAGCAGTTCTTC	CASRKSGVYNEQFF
TRBV6-2/TRBV6-3	-	TRBJ2-7	11	-	TGTGCCACCATCCCTCTTGGCGAGCAGTACTTC	CATIPLGEQYF
TRBV24-1	-	TRBJ2-6	16	TRBD2	TGTGCCACCGGTGATTACGGGAGGCCTGGGGCCAACGTCCTGACTTTC	CATGDYGRPGANVLTF
TRBV29-1	few	TRBJ1-4	12	-	TGCAGCGCAATACGGGGAGGGGAAAAACTGTTTTTT	CSAIRGGEKLFF
TRBV7-9	-	TRBJ1-6	15	TRBD1	TGTGCCAGCAGCACCGACAGGGGGCCTAATTCACCCCTCCACTTT	CASSTDRGPNSPLHF
TRBV25-1	-	TRBJ2-3	14	-	TGTGCCAGCAGTGAATTGGTTAGCACAGATACGCAGTATTTT	CASSELVSTDTQYF
TRBV12-3/TRBV12-4	few	TRBJ2-3	13	-	TGTGCCAGCAGCCAACTAGAAACAGATACGCAGTATTTT	CASSQLETDTQYF
TRBV19	-	TRBJ2-7	14	TRBD2	TGTGCCAGTAGTATGGGCGGACTAGCGGGCGAGCAGTACTTC	CASSMGGLAGEQYF